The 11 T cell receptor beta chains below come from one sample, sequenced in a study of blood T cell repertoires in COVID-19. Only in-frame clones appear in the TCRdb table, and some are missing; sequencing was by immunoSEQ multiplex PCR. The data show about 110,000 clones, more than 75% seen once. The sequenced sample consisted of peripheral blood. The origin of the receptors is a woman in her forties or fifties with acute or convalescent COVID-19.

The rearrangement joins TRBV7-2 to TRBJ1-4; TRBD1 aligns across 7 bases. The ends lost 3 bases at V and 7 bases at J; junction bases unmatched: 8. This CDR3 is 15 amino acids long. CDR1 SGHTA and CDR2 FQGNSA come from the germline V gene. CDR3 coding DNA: TGTGCCAGCAGCTTTGGGACAGCCCGTGTTGAAAAACTGTTTTTT. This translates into CASSFGTARVEKLFF.

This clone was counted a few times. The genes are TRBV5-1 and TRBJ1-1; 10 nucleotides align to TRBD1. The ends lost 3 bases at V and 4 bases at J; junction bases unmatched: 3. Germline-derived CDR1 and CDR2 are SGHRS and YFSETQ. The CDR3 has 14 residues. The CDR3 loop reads CASSWTGGITEAFF. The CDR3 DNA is TGCGCCAGCAGCTGGACAGGGGGGATCACTGAAGCTTTCTTT.

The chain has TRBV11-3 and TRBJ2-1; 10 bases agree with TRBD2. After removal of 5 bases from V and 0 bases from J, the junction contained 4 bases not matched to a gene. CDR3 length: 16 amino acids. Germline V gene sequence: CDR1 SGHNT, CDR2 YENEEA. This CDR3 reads CASSPRTSGSYNEQFF. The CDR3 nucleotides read TGTGCCAGCAGCCCAAGGACTAGCGGCTCCTACAATGAGCAGTTCTTC.

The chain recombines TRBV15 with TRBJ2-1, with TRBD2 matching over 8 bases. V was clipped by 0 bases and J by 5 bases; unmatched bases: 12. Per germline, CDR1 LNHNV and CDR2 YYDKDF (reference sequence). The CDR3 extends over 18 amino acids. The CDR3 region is CATSRDLAGTSTHNEQFF. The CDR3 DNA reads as TGTGCCACCAGCAGAGATCTCGCCGGGACTAGTACCCACAATGAGCAGTTCTTC.

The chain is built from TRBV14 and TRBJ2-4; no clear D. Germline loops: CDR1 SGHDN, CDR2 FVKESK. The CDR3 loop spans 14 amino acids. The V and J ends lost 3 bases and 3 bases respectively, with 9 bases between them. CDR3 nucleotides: TGTGCCAGCAGCCATCAGGTTTACAAAAACATTCAGTACTTC. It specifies CASSHQVYKNIQYF.

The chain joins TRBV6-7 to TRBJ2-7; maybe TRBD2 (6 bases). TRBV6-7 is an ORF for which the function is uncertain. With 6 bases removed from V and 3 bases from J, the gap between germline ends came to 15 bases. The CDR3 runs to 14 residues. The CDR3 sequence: CASRGRGEDYEQYF. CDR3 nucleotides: TGTGCCAGCAGAGGACGCGGGGAGGACTACGAGCAGTACTTC.

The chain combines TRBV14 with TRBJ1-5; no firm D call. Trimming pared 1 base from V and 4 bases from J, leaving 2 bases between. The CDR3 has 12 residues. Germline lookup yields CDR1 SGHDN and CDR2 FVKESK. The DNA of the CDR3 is TGTGCCAGCAGCCAAGCTAATCAGCCCCAGCATTTT. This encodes CASSQANQPQHF.

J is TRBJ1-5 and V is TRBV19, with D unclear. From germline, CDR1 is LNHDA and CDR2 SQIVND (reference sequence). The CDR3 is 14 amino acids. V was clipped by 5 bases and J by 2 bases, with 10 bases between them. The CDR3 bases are TGTGCCAGTAGTCCCGCCCAGGGCAATCAGCCCCAGCATTTT. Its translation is CASSPAQGNQPQHF.

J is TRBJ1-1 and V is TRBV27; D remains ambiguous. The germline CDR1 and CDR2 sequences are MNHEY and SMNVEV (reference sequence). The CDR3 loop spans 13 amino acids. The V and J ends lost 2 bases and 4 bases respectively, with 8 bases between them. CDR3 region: CASSLTGSTEAFF. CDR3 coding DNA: TGTGCCAGCAGTTTAACGGGTAGCACTGAAGCTTTCTTT.

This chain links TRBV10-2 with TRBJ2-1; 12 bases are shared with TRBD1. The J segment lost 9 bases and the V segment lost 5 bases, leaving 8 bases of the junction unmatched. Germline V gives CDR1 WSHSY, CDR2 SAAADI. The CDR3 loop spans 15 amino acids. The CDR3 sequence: CASSTTGTGGGEQFF. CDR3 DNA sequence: TGCGCCAGCAGTACCACCGGGACAGGGGGCGGTGAGCAGTTCTTC.

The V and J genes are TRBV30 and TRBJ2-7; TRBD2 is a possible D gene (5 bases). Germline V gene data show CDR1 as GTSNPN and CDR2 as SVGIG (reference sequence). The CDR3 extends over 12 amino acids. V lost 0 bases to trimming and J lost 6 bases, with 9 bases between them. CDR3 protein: CAWSVRTGEQYF. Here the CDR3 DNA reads TGTGCCTGGAGTGTCCGGACTGGCGAGCAGTACTTC.